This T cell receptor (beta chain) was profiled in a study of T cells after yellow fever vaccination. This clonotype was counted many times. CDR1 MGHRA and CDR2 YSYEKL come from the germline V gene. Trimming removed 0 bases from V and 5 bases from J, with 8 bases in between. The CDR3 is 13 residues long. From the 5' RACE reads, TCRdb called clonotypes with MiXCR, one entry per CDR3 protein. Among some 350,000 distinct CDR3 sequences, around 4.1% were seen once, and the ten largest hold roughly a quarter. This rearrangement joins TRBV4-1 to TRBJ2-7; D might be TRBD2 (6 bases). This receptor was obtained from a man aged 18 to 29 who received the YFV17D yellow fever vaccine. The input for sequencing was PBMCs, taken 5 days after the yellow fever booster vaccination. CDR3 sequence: CASSQDTGDEQYF. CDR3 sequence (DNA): TGCGCCAGCAGCCAAGATACGGGGGACGAGCAGTACTTC.